The 14 T cell receptor beta chains below come from one sample, sequenced in a study of blood T cell repertoires in COVID-19. Assay used: immunoSEQ multiplex PCR; TCRdb lists only in-frame clones, some missing. The sample consists of 140,000 to 150,000 clones, roughly 90% of them appearing once. Material for sequencing was PBMCs or T cells enriched from blood (not recorded which). Receptor source: a woman aged 25 to 39 with acute COVID-19.

This chain connects TRBV19 to TRBJ2-7; TRBD1 aligns across 10 bases. Germline V CDR1 and CDR2: LNHDA, SQIVND (reference sequence). The ends lost 5 bases at V and 2 bases at J; junction bases unmatched: 6. The CDR3 spans 15 residues. For the CDR3, the DNA is TGTGCCAGTAGTCCGGGACAGGGGTTGCCCTACGAGCAGTACTTC. Its translation is CASSPGQGLPYEQYF.

The chain links TRBV7-2 to TRBJ2-1; TRBD2 is a possible D gene (6 bases). This CDR3 spans 14 amino acids. V lost 4 bases to trimming and J lost 4 bases, with 11 bases between them. Germline V CDR1 and CDR2: SGHTA, FQGNSA. CDR3 amino acids: CASSSSGLYNEQFF. In nucleotides, the CDR3 is TGTGCCAGCAGCTCCAGCGGGCTTTACAATGAGCAGTTCTTC.

This clone was detected only once. J is TRBJ2-7 and V is TRBV4-2; 7 bases are shared with TRBD2. Germline V gene sequence: CDR1 LGHNA, CDR2 YNFKEQ. The CDR3 sequence is 16 residues long. Trimming at V came to 1 base and at J to 1 base, leaving 7 bases not matched to a gene. CDR3 nucleotide sequence: TGTGCCAGCAGCCAAGCCACTCGGGAGGTATCCTACGAGCAGTACTTC. Protein product: CASSQATREVSYEQYF.

This chain links TRBV28 with TRBJ2-7, with 7 bases matching TRBD2. Trimming took 5 bases from V and 5 from J; bases not matched to a gene: 6. This CDR3 has 13 amino acids. The germline V gene has CDR1 MDHEN and CDR2 SYDVKM. The DNA of the CDR3 is TGTGCCAGCAGTCCAGCGGGGCTGAACGAGCAGTACTTC. Amino acid sequence: CASSPAGLNEQYF.

The chain links TRBV29-1 to TRBJ2-7; D is ambiguous. The CDR3 length is 12 residues. Trimming shortened V by 3 bases and J by 2 bases, and 8 bases separated the two germline ends. Germline V lookup: CDR1 SQVTM, CDR2 ANQGSEA. In DNA, the CDR3 is TGCAGCGTTGATAATCCTCCCTACGAGCAGTACTTC. As protein: CSVDNPPYEQYF.

This clone has only a few counts. The V gene is TRBV2, the J gene TRBJ1-2, with D tentatively TRBD1 (6 bases). Trimming cost V 3 bases and J 2 bases, with 10 bases left between them. Germline V CDR1 and CDR2: SNHLY, FYNNEI. CDR3 length equals 14 residues. For the CDR3, the DNA is TGTGCCAGCAGTGAGACTGGGACAAACTATGGCTACACCTTC. Encoded protein: CASSETGTNYGYTF.

This clone came up a few times. This rearrangement joins TRBV4-3 to TRBJ2-7, with D perhaps TRBD1 (6 bases). The CDR3 runs to 17 residues. V lost 0 bases to trimming and J lost 2 bases, with 17 bases between them. Per the germline V gene, CDR1 is LGHNA and CDR2 is YSLEER. CDR3 residues: CASSQDSFGTMTYEQYF. As DNA, the CDR3 is TGCGCCAGCAGCCAAGATTCTTTCGGGACAATGACCTACGAGCAGTACTTC.

The V gene is TRBV6-2 or TRBV6-3, the J gene TRBJ2-1; 10 bases match TRBD2. The CDR3 loop spans 16 amino acids. V lost 5 bases and J lost 6; bases outside the gene matches: 10. In germline, CDR1 is MNHEY, CDR2 SVGEGT. Here the CDR3 DNA reads TGTGCCAGCAGTCTCACCGAGGGACTAGCGATCAATGAGCAGTTCTTC. Translation gives CASSLTEGLAINEQFF.

The chain joins TRBV6-2 or TRBV6-3 to TRBJ1-5; D may be TRBD1 (5 bases). The CDR3 totals 16 residues. Trimming took off 2 bases at V and 0 bases at J, with 11 bases between the two ends. Germline values: CDR1 MNHEY, CDR2 SVGEGT. The CDR3 protein is CASSYPQANSNQPQHF. The CDR3 nucleotides read TGTGCCAGCAGTTACCCACAGGCAAATAGCAATCAGCCCCAGCATTTT.

As regards this clone: The junction shows a germline mismatch at one end, possibly a read error. This chain links TRBV30 with TRBJ2-1, with 10 bases lining up with TRBD2. Germline CDR1 is GTSNPN and CDR2 is SVGIG (reference sequence). This CDR3 region has 15 residues. The CDR3 region has the DNA TGTGCCTGGACCTTAGCGGGAGGTCCCTATAATGAGCAGTTCTTC. Protein sequence: CAWTLAGGPYNEQFF.

This clone was seen a single time. The chain is built from TRBV6-6 and TRBJ1-2, with 7 nucleotides matching TRBD1. CDR3 size: 15 residues. Germline assignment: CDR1 MNHNY and CDR2 SVGAGI (reference sequence). V gave up 5 bases and J gave up 4 bases; unmatched junction bases: 10. The CDR3 is CASSQSQGSVYGYTF. CDR3 bases: TGTGCCAGCAGTCAATCACAGGGGAGCGTCTATGGCTACACCTTC.

The V call is TRBV18, the J call TRBJ1-2, with D maybe TRBD1 (5 bases). The CDR3 is made up of 14 amino acids. The germline V gene encodes CDR1 KGHSH and CDR2 LQKENI. Trimming shortened V by 3 bases and J by 4 bases, and 12 bases separated the two germline ends. CDR3 amino acids: CASSPGTAAYGYTF. The DNA of the CDR3 is TGTGCCAGCTCACCCGGGACTGCCGCCTATGGCTACACCTTC.

V is TRBV29-1 and J is TRBJ2-1; tentative D call: TRBD2 (5 bases). The CDR3 covers 15 residues. V lost 7 bases, J lost 0 bases, and 16 bases lay in between. The germline V gene has CDR1 SQVTM and CDR2 ANQGSEA. Here the CDR3 DNA reads TGCAGCGAGTACCAGACGGGGAGCTCCTACAATGAGCAGTTCTTC. This codes for CSEYQTGSSYNEQFF.

The chain couples TRBV6-2 or TRBV6-3 to TRBJ1-6; tentative D call: TRBD1 (6 bases). There are 14 residues in the CDR3. Germline V gene data show CDR1 as MNHEY and CDR2 as SVGEGT. Trimming left V 0 bases short and J 7 bases short, with 7 bases between. In DNA form, the CDR3 reads TGTGCCAGCAGTTACTCGAGGGGGAATTCACCCCTCCACTTT. It yields the protein CASSYSRGNSPLHF.